The 32 T cell receptor beta chains in this list originate from one sample, sequenced in a study of cytomegalovirus exposure and HLA in healthy donors. PCR employed 60 Vbeta and 13 Jbeta primers. The method was immunoSEQ multiplex PCR; TCRdb's version includes in-frame clones alone and lacks a portion of them. The repertoire consists of some 170,000 clones, with just over 70% occurring once and the leading ten covering around 2.3%. Sequencing used PBMCs. The receptors were gathered from a human donor in good health.

V and J are TRBV30 and TRBJ1-2; a weak D match, TRBD1 (5 bases). Trimming removed 1 base from V and 4 bases from J, with 13 bases in between. The CDR3 consists of 14 residues. The germline CDR1 and CDR2 sequences are GTSNPN and SVGIG (reference sequence). The CDR3 DNA reads TGTGCCTGGAGTGAGGGGTTAGCAAGCTATGGCTACACCTTC. Its translation is CAWSEGLASYGYTF.

This clone occurred a few times. The V and J genes are TRBV21-1 and TRBJ1-1; the table calls TRBD1, which could not be checked here. TRBV21-1 has pseudogene status. This CDR3 has 13 residues. CDR3 sequence (DNA): TGTGCCAGGGGGGGACAGGTGAACACTGAAGCTTTCTTT. It yields the protein CARGGQVNTEAFF.

The rearrangement uses TRBV5-1 and TRBJ2-7; the match to TRBD1 covers 7 bases. This CDR3 has 13 residues. V lost 4 bases, J lost 1 base, and 2 bases stayed unmatched. Germline V gene data show CDR1 as SGHRS and CDR2 as YFSETQ. In DNA form, the CDR3 reads TGCGCCAGCAGCGGGGGACAGTCCTACGAGCAGTACTTC. Translation: CASSGGQSYEQYF.

The chain carries TRBV20-1 and TRBJ2-1, with D maybe TRBD2 (6 bases). The V end was cut by 8 bases, the J end by 7 bases, with 12 bases between. The CDR3 has 11 amino acids. Per the germline V gene, CDR1 is DFQATT and CDR2 is SNEGSKA (reference sequence). The CDR3 coding sequence is TGCAGTTTAATCGGGGGAAATGAGCAGTTCTTC. It translates to CSLIGGNEQFF.

The chain links TRBV15 to TRBJ2-7; TRBD1 matches at 8 bases. The junction had 7 bases not matched to a gene; V was cut back by 4 bases and J by 5 bases. Germline V gives CDR1 LNHNV, CDR2 YYDKDF (reference sequence). The CDR3 is made up of 14 amino acids. The CDR3 loop is CATSTDRASHEQYF. The DNA of the CDR3 is TGTGCCACCAGCACGGACAGGGCATCCCACGAGCAGTACTTC.

This clone was seen a handful of times. The V and J genes are TRBV10-3 and TRBJ2-5; 8 bases fit TRBD1. The J call may be faulty, since TRBJ2-7 better matches the DNA end. This CDR3 has 16 amino acids. Germline assignment: CDR1 ENHRY and CDR2 SYGVKD. The CDR3 reads CAISESGPQGAYEQYF. The CDR3, as DNA: TGTGCCATCAGTGAGTCCGGCCCACAGGGGGCCTACGAGCAGTACTTC.

This clone came up a few times. The chain recombines TRBV11-2 with TRBJ2-2, with D unresolved. The CDR3 runs 13 residues. V lost 2 bases to trimming and J lost 5 bases, with 6 bases between them. CDR1 is SGHAT, CDR2 FQNNGV, per germline. The CDR3 spells CASSLTGTGELFF. CDR3 sequence (DNA): TGTGCCAGCAGCTTAACGGGTACCGGGGAGCTGTTTTTT.

The V and J genes are TRBV28 and TRBJ2-2, with unresolved D. CDR3 length equals 14 residues. Germline V gene lookup returns CDR1 MDHEN and CDR2 SYDVKM. Between the trimmed V and J ends, which lost 4 bases and 1 base, there was a span of 7 bases. CDR3: CASSSFLNTGELFF. The CDR3 DNA is TGTGCCAGCAGTTCCTTCCTGAACACCGGGGAGCTGTTTTTT. The whole variable domain, remainder taken from reference TRBV28 and TRBJ2-2, is DVKVTQSSRYLVKRTGEKVFLECVQDMDHENMFWYRQDPGLGLRLIYFSYDVKMKEKGDIPEGYSVSREKKERFSLILESASTNQTSMYLCASSSFLNTGELFFGEGSRLTVL.

The chain couples TRBV15 to TRBJ1-6, with no clear D. The CDR3 spans 17 residues. Germline V gives CDR1 LNHNV, CDR2 YYDKDF (reference sequence). V lost 5 bases and J lost 7, with 21 bases in between. The CDR3, as DNA: TGTGCCACCAGCCATTTTGGGCCTCATTCATTAAATTCACCCCTCCACTTT. It specifies CATSHFGPHSLNSPLHF.

J is TRBJ2-2 and V is TRBV5-1; a possible D gene is TRBD2 (5 bases). CDR3 length: 15 amino acids. In germline, CDR1 is SGHRS, CDR2 YFSETQ. The ends were cut back, 4 bases at V and 4 bases at J, with 14 bases in the middle. The CDR3 loop reads CASSAAGPGTGELFF. The DNA for the CDR3 is TGCGCCAGCAGCGCCGCGGGTCCCGGCACCGGGGAGCTGTTTTTT.

This clone has only a few counts. This sequence joins TRBV7-6 and TRBJ1-1; 8 positions agree with TRBD1. Germline V gene sequence: CDR1 SGHVS, CDR2 FNYEAQ. V lost 5 bases and J lost 6; bases outside the gene matches: 5. This CDR3 spans 13 amino acids. CDR3 loop: CASSKGQASEAFF. CDR3 coding DNA: TGTGCCAGCAGCAAGGGACAGGCTTCTGAAGCTTTCTTT.

The chain is built from TRBV7-9 and TRBJ2-5; 8 bases map to TRBD1. The V gene's germline CDR1 is SEHNR and CDR2 FQNEAQ (reference sequence). There are 14 residues in the CDR3. After removal of 5 bases from V and 4 bases from J, the junction contained 6 bases not matched to a gene. The CDR3, as DNA: TGTGCCAGCAGCACCGCAGGGGGCCGAGAGACCCAGTACTTC. Its translation: CASSTAGGRETQYF.

This clone was counted a few times. V gene TRBV30 combines with J gene TRBJ1-1; 8 bases line up with TRBD1. The CDR3 covers 14 residues. Germline CDR1 and CDR2: GTSNPN and SVGIG (reference sequence). Losses at the gene ends were 4 bases for V and 6 bases for J; bases not matched to a gene: 10. CDR3 in DNA: TGTGCCTGGAATCAGGACAGGGAAACCCCTGAAGCTTTCTTT. Its translation is CAWNQDRETPEAFF.

The chain joins TRBV9 to TRBJ2-1; TRBD2 matches 9 bases. V lost 4 bases and J lost 2; bases outside the gene matches: 4. Germline loops: CDR1 SGDLS, CDR2 YYNGEE. The CDR3 length is 15 residues. The DNA of the CDR3 is TGTGCCAGCAGCACGGGCGGGGGGGCCTACAATGAGCAGTTCTTC. Protein: CASSTGGGAYNEQFF.

DNA for the CDR3: TGTGCCTGGACCACAGGATCTGCCGGAAACACCATATATTTT. It yields the protein CAWTTGSAGNTIYF. The genes are TRBV30 and TRBJ1-3; a possible D gene is TRBD1 (5 bases). V was cut by 4 bases and J by 4 bases, with 14 bases left in between. The germline gives CDR1 GTSNPN, CDR2 SVGIG (reference sequence). The CDR3 is made up of 14 amino acids.

This chain connects TRBV27 to TRBJ2-7, with 9 bases identical to TRBD1. V shed 3 bases and J 1 base; nucleotides not matched to a gene: 7. Germline V gene sequence: CDR1 MNHEY, CDR2 SMNVEV (reference sequence). This CDR3 is built from 16 residues. CDR3 DNA sequence: TGTGCCAGCAGTTTGTTCCATGGACAGGGGTCCTACGAGCAGTACTTC. Its translation: CASSLFHGQGSYEQYF.

This chain connects TRBV4-2 to TRBJ2-1; D is unclear. Between the trimmed V and J ends, which lost 0 bases and 4 bases, there was a span of 19 bases. The CDR3 is 18 amino acids. In germline, CDR1 is LGHNA, CDR2 YNFKEQ. CDR3 in amino acids: CASSQDGTVQTLYNEQFF. Written as DNA, the CDR3 is TGTGCCAGCAGCCAAGATGGCACAGTACAAACTCTGTACAATGAGCAGTTCTTC.

The rearrangement joins TRBV14 to TRBJ2-1; 10 nucleotides line up with TRBD1. The V gene's germline CDR1 is SGHDN and CDR2 FVKESK. Trimming at V came to 0 bases and at J to 4 bases, leaving 6 bases not matched to a gene. The CDR3 spans 17 residues. CDR3 coding DNA: TGTGCCAGCAGCCAAGAAGACTCGGACAGGGGGTACAATGAGCAGTTCTTC. Translated: CASSQEDSDRGYNEQFF. Complete variable domain (other parts from reference TRBV14 and TRBJ2-1): EAGVTQFPSHSVIEKGQTVTLRCDPISGHDNLYWYRRVMGKEIKFLLHFVKESKQDESGMPNNRFLAERTGGTYSTLKVQPAELEDSGVYFCASSQEDSDRGYNEQFFGPGTRLTVL.

Only a few counts were recorded for this clone. The chain links TRBV2 to TRBJ1-1; D unresolved. Germline-derived CDR1 and CDR2 are SNHLY and FYNNEI. V was shortened by 7 bases and J by 6 bases, with 21 bases between the two germline ends. The CDR3 is 15 amino acids. The CDR3 DNA sequence: TGTGCCAGCATCAAGGCCCCCAGTCTGGGCGCTGAAGCTTTCTTT. Translation gives CASIKAPSLGAEAFF.

The chain couples TRBV5-1 to TRBJ2-7; no clear D gene. The CDR3 consists of 11 residues. The V gene lost 1 base and the J gene lost 5 bases, with 4 bases spanning the gap. Germline loops: CDR1 SGHRS, CDR2 YFSETQ. The DNA of the CDR3 is TGCGCCAGCAGCTTGAATAACGAGCAGTACTTC. Protein sequence: CASSLNNEQYF.

This chain connects TRBV5-8 to TRBJ2-6; tentative D call: TRBD2 (6 bases). The CDR3 has 13 amino acids. Between the trimmed V and J ends, which lost 7 bases and 1 base, there was a span of 6 bases. The germline gives CDR1 SGHTS, CDR2 YDEGEE. DNA of the CDR3: TGTGCCAGCCGGGGGTCTGGGGCCAACGTCCTGACTTTC. Translation: CASRGSGANVLTF.

This chain connects TRBV4-2 to TRBJ2-5; TRBD2 matches at 9 bases. Looked up from germline, CDR1 is LGHNA and CDR2 is YNFKEQ. CDR3 size: 15 residues. Germline trimming cut 1 base from V and 3 bases from J; bases unmatched to any gene: 3. Here the CDR3 reads CASSQVPSGEETQYF. The DNA of the CDR3 is TGTGCCAGCAGCCAAGTGCCTAGCGGGGAAGAGACCCAGTACTTC.

The chain recombines TRBV7-6 with TRBJ2-3; 8 bases agree with TRBD2. V trimming: 5 bases; J trimming: 2 bases; junction bases outside the gene matches: 9. The germline V gene encodes CDR1 SGHVS and CDR2 FNYEAQ. The CDR3 length is 16 residues. CDR3 amino acids: CASSPSGGTSTDTQYF. The CDR3 nucleotides are TGTGCCAGCAGCCCGAGCGGGGGAACTTCCACAGATACGCAGTATTTT.

This chain connects TRBV30 to TRBJ1-6; TRBD1 agrees at 9 bases. Trimming took 4 bases from V and 9 from J; bases not matched to a gene: 7. The V gene's germline CDR1 is GTSNPN and CDR2 SVGIG (reference sequence). The CDR3 totals 14 residues. CDR3 amino acids: CAWTKGQGGSPLHF. CDR3 sequence (DNA): TGTGCCTGGACCAAGGGACAGGGTGGTTCACCCCTCCACTTT.

The V gene is TRBV19, the J gene TRBJ1-1, with 8 bases identical to TRBD1. V was clipped by 5 bases and J by 3 bases; unmatched bases: 8. Germline lookup yields CDR1 LNHDA and CDR2 SQIVND (reference sequence). There are 15 residues in the CDR3. The CDR3 spells CASSALDRDDTEAFF. The CDR3 bases are TGTGCCAGTAGTGCCTTGGACAGGGATGACACTGAAGCTTTCTTT.

This clone occurred once. The V gene is TRBV7-9, the J gene TRBJ2-7; a possible D gene is TRBD2 (7 bases). This CDR3 is built from 16 residues. Looked up from germline, CDR1 is SEHNR and CDR2 is FQNEAQ (reference sequence). V dropped 2 bases and J dropped 3 bases, with 17 bases sitting between them. CDR3 nucleotide sequence: TGTGCCAGCAGCTTAAGTCCGAGGGGGGGTGACTACGAGCAGTACTTC. It is translated as CASSLSPRGGDYEQYF.

The J gene is TRBJ2-4, the V gene TRBV7-9; D possibly corresponds to TRBD2 (6 bases). Trimming cost V 5 bases and J 8 bases, with 13 bases left between them. CDR1 and CDR2 (germline): SEHNR, FQNEAQ (reference sequence). The CDR3 is made up of 13 amino acids. For the CDR3, the DNA is TGTGCCAGCAGCCAAACTAGCTGGGACATTCAGTACTTC. Encoded protein: CASSQTSWDIQYF.

This chain uses TRBV28 with TRBJ1-2; D may be TRBD1 (5 bases). Between the trimmed V and J ends, which lost 8 bases and 5 bases, there was a span of 18 bases. Germline V gene sequence: CDR1 MDHEN, CDR2 SYDVKM. This CDR3 comprises 14 residues. DNA for the CDR3: TGTGCCAGCCTTTACAGGAATTCCCAATATGGCTACACCTTC. Encoded protein: CASLYRNSQYGYTF.

The chain couples TRBV10-2 to TRBJ2-5; possible D gene TRBD2, 5 bases. The J call is doubtful: the DNA matches TRBJ2-7 better. There are 13 residues in the CDR3. CDR1 is WSHSY, CDR2 SAAADI, per germline. The CDR3 sequence: CASTPGLSSEQYF. DNA for the CDR3: TGCGCCAGCACCCCTGGACTTTCGAGCGAGCAGTACTTC.

The CDR3 protein is CASSRQGRETQYF. CDR3 sequence (DNA): TGTGCCAGCAGCCGACAGGGGAGAGAGACCCAGTACTTC. J is TRBJ2-5 and V is TRBV6-1; 8 nucleotides match TRBD1. With 6 bases clipped from V and 4 bases from J, the junction kept 4 bases outside the gene matches. The CDR3 runs 13 residues. Germline V gene lookup returns CDR1 MNHNS and CDR2 SASEGT.

The chain links TRBV5-1 to TRBJ2-7; 8 nucleotides agree with TRBD2. The CDR3 is 16 amino acids. CDR1 SGHRS and CDR2 YFSETQ come from the germline V gene. Germline trimming cut 5 bases from V and 2 bases from J; bases unmatched to any gene: 12. The CDR3 DNA sequence: TGCGCCAGCAGGGGAGGCGGGGGGACCTCTACCTACGAGCAGTACTTC. Protein sequence: CASRGGGGTSTYEQYF.

The CDR3 coding sequence is TGTGCCATCAGTGGGGGATCGAGGGTCAGTCCCTACGAGCAGTACTTC. Its protein is CAISGGSRVSPYEQYF. The V and J genes are TRBV10-3 and TRBJ2-7; possible D gene TRBD2, 5 bases. CDR1 and CDR2 from the germline V gene are ENHRY and SYGVKD. The CDR3 has 16 amino acids. Trimming stripped 4 bases from V and 2 bases from J, with 18 bases between.